This entry is about one T cell receptor beta chain. Its specificity is unknown. Naive CD8 cells, CD45RO-negative and positively selected for CCR7, excluded terminally differentiated effector memory CD45RA+ cells. This sample stems from a study of shared clonotypes between healthy human individuals. General observations from the study: Generation probabilities of non-shared clonotypes were lower (relative to those shared by all four donors). Clonotype sharing among donors was expected to depend on sequencing depth.

Authors' methods: Filtering differed since immunoSEQ provided only junctions, with no quality scores. Only in-frame clones appear in the TCRdb table, and some are missing; sequencing was by immunoSEQ multiplex PCR. The D gene and trimming were derived from the DNA, and the V and J assignments and clone size from that table. The sample records millions of clones, about 95% being singletons. With 9 bases clipped from V and 2 bases from J, the junction kept 7 bases outside the gene matches. CDR1 MNHEY and CDR2 SMNVEV come from the germline V gene (reference sequence). There are 15 residues in the CDR3. The sequencing input was naive CD8+ T cells sorted from blood. The V and J genes are TRBV27 and TRBJ2-3, with 11 bases identical to TRBD1. The source is a man younger than 35 in good health. The chain's CDR3 is CASTGTGGFTDTQYF. The CDR3, as DNA: TGTGCCAGTACCGGGACAGGGGGTTTCACAGATACGCAGTATTTT.